This T cell receptor (beta chain) came from a study of T cells in Graves' hyperthyroidism and ophthalmopathy. Study findings and constraints: Separation of ophthalmopathy from stable hyperthyroidism was achieved by a 13 V-J model.

The source material, RNA transcripts, was used to amplify TCR beta CDR3 regions. HTBI primers drove first-round RT-PCR of the TCR CDR3. MiXCR, run by TCRdb on the multiplex PCR reads, gives a single entry per CDR3 protein. The repertoire has 300,000 to 450,000 distinct CDR3 sequences, about a sixth of them found once; the top ten carry more than 30%. Exclusion followed for patients with uncontrolled infection, other autoimmune disease, pregnancy or lactation. The diagnostic basis comprised clinical symptoms, serum thyroxine and TRAb, thyroid ultrasound and orbital computed tomography. Preceding any ophthalmopathy symptoms, the blood sample dates from first hyperthyroidism diagnosis. This clonotype was detected a few times. Its target is unknown. Germline V gene lookup returns CDR1 SGHDT and CDR2 YYEEEE. This CDR3 has 12 amino acids. V lost 0 bases to trimming and J lost 6 bases, with 4 bases between them.

The gene calls are TRBV5-6 and TRBJ1-5; D gene uncertain. The TCR comes from a woman aged 30 to 39 with Graves' hyperthyroidism that later progressed to Graves' ophthalmopathy. The material sequenced was blood. The CDR3 here is CASSLGVQPQHF. DNA for the CDR3: TGTGCCAGCAGCTTGGGGGTTCAGCCCCAGCATTTT.